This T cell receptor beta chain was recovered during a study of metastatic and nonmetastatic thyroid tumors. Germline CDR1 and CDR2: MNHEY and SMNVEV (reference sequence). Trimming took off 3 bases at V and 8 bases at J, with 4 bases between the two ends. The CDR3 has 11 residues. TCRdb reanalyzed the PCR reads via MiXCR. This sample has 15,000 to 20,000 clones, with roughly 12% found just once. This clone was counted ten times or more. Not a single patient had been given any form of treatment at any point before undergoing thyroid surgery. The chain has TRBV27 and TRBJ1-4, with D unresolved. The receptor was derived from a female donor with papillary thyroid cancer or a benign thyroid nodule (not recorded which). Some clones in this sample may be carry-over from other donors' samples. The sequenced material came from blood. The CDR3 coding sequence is TGTGCCAGCAGTTTCGGGGAAAAACTGTTTTTT. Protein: CASSFGEKLFF.